The following is a TCR beta chain sequence with its context. This CDR3 comprises 16 residues. Germline CDR1 is SGHDT and CDR2 is YYEEEE. With 2 bases clipped from V and 9 bases from J, the junction kept 8 bases outside the gene matches. This specimen comes from a study of cytomegalovirus exposure and HLA in healthy donors. The primer mix had 60 Vbeta and 13 Jbeta primers. The method was immunoSEQ multiplex PCR; TCRdb's version includes in-frame clones alone and lacks a portion of them. The sample yields around 140,000 clones, 60% to 75% seen once. The gene calls are TRBV5-6 and TRBJ2-1, with 13 bases aligning to TRBD2. The TCR sequence derives from a man aged 25 to 45 in good health and CMV-seronegative. The sample was PBMCs. CDR3 protein: CASSFRTSGSAGEQFF. The CDR3, as DNA: TGTGCCAGCAGCTTCCGGACTAGCGGGAGCGCGGGTGAGCAGTTCTTC.